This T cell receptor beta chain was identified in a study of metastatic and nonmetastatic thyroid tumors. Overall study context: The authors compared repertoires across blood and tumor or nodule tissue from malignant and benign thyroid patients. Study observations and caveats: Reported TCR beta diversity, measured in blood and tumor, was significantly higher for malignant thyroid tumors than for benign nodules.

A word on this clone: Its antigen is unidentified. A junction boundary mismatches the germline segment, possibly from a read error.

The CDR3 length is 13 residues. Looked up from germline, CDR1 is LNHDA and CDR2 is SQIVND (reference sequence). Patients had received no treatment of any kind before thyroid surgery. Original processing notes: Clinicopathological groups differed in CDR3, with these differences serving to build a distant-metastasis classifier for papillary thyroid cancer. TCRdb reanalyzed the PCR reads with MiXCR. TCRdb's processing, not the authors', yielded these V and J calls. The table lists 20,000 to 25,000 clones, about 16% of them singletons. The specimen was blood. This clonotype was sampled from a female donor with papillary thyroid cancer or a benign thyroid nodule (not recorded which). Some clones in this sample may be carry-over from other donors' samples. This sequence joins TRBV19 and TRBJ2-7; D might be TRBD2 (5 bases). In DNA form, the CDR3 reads TGTGCCAGTAACCCGAGGGAAGAGTACGAGCGGTACTTC. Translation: CASNPREEYERYF.